These T cell receptor beta chains were read from a single sample in a study of identical twins. TCRdb re-called the 5' RACE reads through MiXCR, storing one row per CDR3 protein. Seen here are roughly 290,000 distinct CDR3 sequences, over 8.5% observed once, and the top ten hold roughly 6.8%. These same data were also listed under a study on yellow fever vaccine responses in identical twins.

The sample taken for sequencing was CD8+ T cells sorted from blood. Receptors were obtained from a woman aged 18-29 years in good health. Each CDR3 is given with its conserved first and last residue. D genes are given only for firm matches. Clone size, where shown, is once, few, many, or a class for clones that have expanded.

J: TRBJ2-1
size: few
D: TRBD1
V: TRBV4-3
DNA: TGCGCCAGCAGCCCCGATTGGGACAGGGCCGGCGATGAGCAGTTCTTC
CDR3: CASSPDWDRAGDEQFF

J: TRBJ2-7
size: many
D: -
V: TRBV29-1
DNA: TGCAGCGTTGAGGTACTAGCAGCTAGCTCCTACGAGCAGTACTTC
CDR3: CSVEVLAASSYEQYF

J: TRBJ2-7
size: -
D: TRBD1
V: TRBV20-1
DNA: TGCAGTGCTAGGACGGACAGGGGCCAAGGCTACGAGCAGTACTTC
CDR3: CSARTDRGQGYEQYF

J: TRBJ2-3
size: many
D: TRBD2
V: TRBV11-1
DNA: TGTGCCAGCAGCTATCCTCCTGGGACTAGCGGGAGCACAGATACGCAGTATTTT
CDR3: CASSYPPGTSGSTDTQYF

J: TRBJ2-3
size: few
D: -
V: TRBV5-6
DNA: TGTGCCAGCAGCTCCGGATCCCCAGATACGCAGTATTTT
CDR3: CASSSGSPDTQYF

J: TRBJ2-2
size: many
D: TRBD2
V: TRBV24-1
DNA: TGTGCCACCAGTGAATCCTGGGCGGGAGTCACCGGGGAGCTGTTTTTT
CDR3: CATSESWAGVTGELFF

J: TRBJ1-1
size: many
D: -
V: TRBV12-3/TRBV12-4
DNA: TGTGCCAGCAGATCCGGGCCGAACACTGAAGCTTTCTTT
CDR3: CASRSGPNTEAFF

J: TRBJ2-3
size: many
D: -
V: TRBV9
DNA: TGTGCCAGCAGCGTGGACGGGGGCCCCACAGATACGCAGTATTTT
CDR3: CASSVDGGPTDTQYF

J: TRBJ2-2
size: -
D: -
V: TRBV4-1
DNA: TGCGCCAGCAGCCGCGGACGTTACACCGGGGAGCTGTTTTTT
CDR3: CASSRGRYTGELFF

J: TRBJ2-3
size: many
D: -
V: TRBV10-3
DNA: TGTGCCATCAGTGAGTTCACAGATACGCAGTATTTT
CDR3: CAISEFTDTQYF

J: TRBJ2-2
size: many
D: -
V: TRBV7-9
DNA: TGTGCCAGCGGACTCGCAAAGTCCGGGGAGCTGTTTTTT
CDR3: CASGLAKSGELFF

J: TRBJ2-1
size: -
D: -
V: TRBV30
DNA: TGTGCCTGGAACTTTCTGGCGAGTGCATACAATGAGCAGTTCTTC
CDR3: CAWNFLASAYNEQFF

J: TRBJ2-5
size: -
D: TRBD1
V: TRBV6-5
DNA: TGTGCCAGCAGTTACCGACAGGGGGGCCCCCAAGAGACCCAGTACTTC
CDR3: CASSYRQGGPQETQYF

J: TRBJ2-3
size: many
D: -
V: TRBV28
DNA: TGTGGATCATTGGGGGGAATGGCCACAGATACGCAGTATTTT
CDR3: CGSLGGMATDTQYF

J: TRBJ1-2
size: few
D: TRBD1
V: TRBV5-4
DNA: TGTGCCAGCAGCCCGCAAAGGACAGGGTCCTATGGCTACACCTTC
CDR3: CASSPQRTGSYGYTF

J: TRBJ2-5
size: many
D: TRBD1
V: TRBV7-9
DNA: TGTGCCAGCAGCCCGACAGGGTGGTTAGAGACCCAGTACTTC
CDR3: CASSPTGWLETQYF

J: TRBJ2-1
size: few
D: -
V: TRBV5-4
DNA: TGTGCCAGCAGCGTATGGGACGGCCCAGACAATGAGCAGTTCTTC
CDR3: CASSVWDGPDNEQFF

J: TRBJ2-7
size: -
D: -
V: TRBV4-2
DNA: TGTGCCAGCAGCCAAGAATCAGGGCAGTACGAGCAGTACTTC
CDR3: CASSQESGQYEQYF

J: TRBJ2-3
size: many
D: -
V: TRBV3-1
DNA: TGTGCCAGCAGCCAGGGGGGACTCAGCCCAGATACGCAGTATTTT
CDR3: CASSQGGLSPDTQYF

J: TRBJ2-7
size: few
D: -
V: TRBV28
DNA: TGTGCCAGCAGTTTAGAGCTGCACTACGAGCAGTACTTC
CDR3: CASSLELHYEQYF

J: TRBJ2-1
size: few
D: -
V: TRBV13
DNA: TGTGCCAGCAGCACCAGAGAGGAAAATGAGCAGTTCTTC
CDR3: CASSTREENEQFF

J: TRBJ2-7
size: many
D: -
V: TRBV3-1
DNA: TGTGCCAGCAGCCCTACATGGGACGAGCAGTACTTC
CDR3: CASSPTWDEQYF

J: TRBJ2-7
size: -
D: TRBD2
V: TRBV7-9
DNA: TGTGCCAGCAGCTCACTACACGGACTAGCGGGAGGAGGGGAGCAGTACTTC
CDR3: CASSSLHGLAGGGEQYF

J: TRBJ1-4
size: many
D: -
V: TRBV9
DNA: TGTGCCAGCAGCGAGGGGACGGCTTATAATGAAAAACTGTTTTTT
CDR3: CASSEGTAYNEKLFF

J: TRBJ2-4
size: many
D: TRBD2
V: TRBV12-3/TRBV12-4
DNA: TGTGCCAGCAGGCACCCGACTAGCGCGACAAACATTCAGTACTTC
CDR3: CASRHPTSATNIQYF

J: TRBJ1-4
size: many
D: -
V: TRBV5-1
DNA: TGCGCCAGCAGCTGGAGCTCGACAGGAAGAAATGAAAAACTGTTTTTT
CDR3: CASSWSSTGRNEKLFF

J: TRBJ2-5
size: many
D: TRBD2
V: TRBV24-1
DNA: TGTGCCACCAGTGATGGGACTAGCGGGGCGTACCAAGAGACCCAGTACTTC
CDR3: CATSDGTSGAYQETQYF

J: TRBJ1-1
size: few
D: TRBD1
V: TRBV2
DNA: TGTGCCAGCAGTGAATGGGACAGGGGTCGCACTGAAGCTTTCTTT
CDR3: CASSEWDRGRTEAFF

J: TRBJ2-7
size: once
D: TRBD1
V: TRBV4-3
DNA: TGCGCCAGCAGCCCGGGGACAGGGGGATACGAGCTGTACTTC
CDR3: CASSPGTGGYELYF

J: TRBJ2-7
size: -
D: -
V: TRBV4-3
DNA: TGCGACAGCAGCCAAGACGGGGTCCGAAACGAGCAGTACTTC
CDR3: CDSSQDGVRNEQYF

J: TRBJ2-7
size: few
D: TRBD2
V: TRBV7-3
DNA: TGTGCCAGCAGCCCTAGCGGGGCTTCCTACGAGCAGTACTTC
CDR3: CASSPSGASYEQYF

J: TRBJ2-3
size: many
D: TRBD2
V: TRBV5-6
DNA: TGTGCCAGCAGCTTGACACTAGCGGGAGTAGATACGCAGTATTTT
CDR3: CASSLTLAGVDTQYF

J: TRBJ2-1
size: many
D: TRBD2
V: TRBV20-1
DNA: TGCAGTGCTAGCGACGGGAGGGCCTACAATGAGCAGTTCTTC
CDR3: CSASDGRAYNEQFF

J: TRBJ2-7
size: many
D: TRBD2
V: TRBV7-8
DNA: TGTGCCAGCAACCTACTAGCGGGGACCTACGAGCAGTACTTC
CDR3: CASNLLAGTYEQYF

J: TRBJ2-7
size: -
D: -
V: TRBV10-2
DNA: TGCGCCAGCAGTGGGGGGATAGCTCACGAGCAGCACTTC
CDR3: CASSGGIAHEQHF

J: TRBJ2-7
size: few
D: -
V: TRBV11-2
DNA: TGTGCCAGCAGCCAGACGAGGTATCCCTACGAGCAGTACTTC
CDR3: CASSQTRYPYEQYF

J: TRBJ2-5
size: many
D: TRBD2
V: TRBV12-3/TRBV12-4
DNA: TGTGCCAGCAGTCCCGGACTAGCGGGGCCCAAGTACCAAGAGACCCAGTACTTC
CDR3: CASSPGLAGPKYQETQYF

J: TRBJ2-7
size: -
D: -
V: TRBV4-1
DNA: TGCGCCAGCAGCCAAGTGGACAGCACCGTCTACGAGCAGTACTTC
CDR3: CASSQVDSTVYEQYF

J: TRBJ1-5
size: many
D: -
V: TRBV4-3
DNA: TGCGCCAGCAGCCAAGGTCGGCAGCTCCATCAGCCCCAGCATTTT
CDR3: CASSQGRQLHQPQHF

J: TRBJ2-5
size: many
D: TRBD1
V: TRBV11-2
DNA: TGTGCCAGCAGCCCAGAGACAGGGTTCCAAGAGACCCAGTACTTC
CDR3: CASSPETGFQETQYF

J: TRBJ1-1
size: many
D: TRBD1
V: TRBV7-9
DNA: TGTGCCAGCAGCCACCGGGACAGCTCTGAAGCTTTCTTT
CDR3: CASSHRDSSEAFF

J: TRBJ2-7
size: -
D: -
V: TRBV20-1
DNA: TGCAGTGCTAGAGATCTAACAGGGCCCCGGCACGAGCAGTACTTC
CDR3: CSARDLTGPRHEQYF

J: TRBJ2-3
size: many
D: -
V: TRBV16
DNA: TGTGCCAGCAGCCAATTGTATAACACAGATACGCAGTATTTT
CDR3: CASSQLYNTDTQYF

J: TRBJ2-3
size: few
D: TRBD2
V: TRBV6-4
DNA: TGTGCCAGCAGTACCCTTAGCGGGAGCAGCACAGATACGCAGTATTTT
CDR3: CASSTLSGSSTDTQYF

J: TRBJ2-2
size: many
D: TRBD2
V: TRBV9
DNA: TGTGCCAGCAGCGGGCGGGAGGAGAACACCGGGGAGCTGTTTTTT
CDR3: CASSGREENTGELFF

J: TRBJ2-7
size: many
D: TRBD2
V: TRBV6-2/TRBV6-3
DNA: TGTGCCAGCAGTTCGGGACTAGCATTCCACGAGCAGTACTTC
CDR3: CASSSGLAFHEQYF

J: TRBJ2-1
size: -
D: TRBD1
V: TRBV20-1
DNA: TGCAGTGCTAGAGATCTGCCCGGGACAGCCTTAGGTGAGCAGTTCTTC
CDR3: CSARDLPGTALGEQFF

J: TRBJ1-4
size: many
D: -
V: TRBV27
DNA: TGTGCCAGCAGTTTTTCGCGGATCGACGAAAAACTGTTTTTT
CDR3: CASSFSRIDEKLFF

J: TRBJ2-7
size: many
D: TRBD1
V: TRBV4-2
DNA: TGTGCCAGCAGCCAAATTAAAGGGACAGGGAAGGACGAGCAGTACTTC
CDR3: CASSQIKGTGKDEQYF

J: TRBJ2-5
size: -
D: -
V: TRBV4-1
DNA: TGCGCCAGCAGCCAAGATGTAGGAATCCAAGAGACCCAGTACTTC
CDR3: CASSQDVGIQETQYF

J: TRBJ2-7
size: few
D: TRBD1
V: TRBV7-6
DNA: TGTGCCAGCACCCTTAACAGGGGTTCCTACGAGCAGTACTTC
CDR3: CASTLNRGSYEQYF